The 8 T cell receptor beta chains given below trace back to one sample, sequenced in a study of T cells after yellow fever vaccination. TCRdb re-called the 5' RACE reads through MiXCR, storing one row per CDR3 protein. The sample has tens of thousands of distinct CDR3 sequences; over 7.5% are singletons. The material was CD8+ T cells sorted from PBMCs, obtained on the day of the yellow fever booster vaccination. These receptors all stem from a man aged 25-45 years who received the YFV17D yellow fever vaccine.

V and J are TRBV20-1 and TRBJ1-1; unclear D gene. CDR1 and CDR2 (germline): DFQATT, SNEGSKA (reference sequence). CDR3 length: 11 residues. Trimming cost V 3 bases and J 7 bases, with 9 bases left between them. The CDR3 region has the DNA TGCAGTGCTAGTCTTCTTGTTGAAGCTTTCTTT. The encoded protein is CSASLLVEAFF.

Only a few counts were recorded for this clonotype. The chain carries TRBV6-5 and TRBJ1-5; D is unresolved. V lost 2 bases and J lost 3, with 5 bases in between. In germline, CDR1 is MNHEY, CDR2 SVGAGI. This CDR3 spans 13 amino acids. The CDR3 bases are TGTGCCAGCAGTTACGGCACCAATCAGCCCCAGCATTTT. Translated: CASSYGTNQPQHF.

This clonotype occurred once. The chain employs TRBV13 and TRBJ2-7; D perhaps matches TRBD2 (5 bases). This CDR3 has 13 residues. CDR1 PRHDT and CDR2 FYEKMQ come from the germline V gene (reference sequence). Trimming removed 6 bases from V and 7 bases from J, with 16 bases in between. In nucleotides, the CDR3 is TGTGCCAGCAGATCACCTGTTTCGGGGGAGCAGTACTTC. This encodes CASRSPVSGEQYF.

The table lists this clonotype with a few counts. This chain joins TRBV6-5 and TRBJ1-5; D is perhaps TRBD1 (5 bases). CDR1 and CDR2 from the germline V gene are MNHEY and SVGAGI. The CDR3 has 13 residues. V lost 0 bases and J 13 bases, leaving 13 bases between the germline ends. The CDR3 sequence is CASSYSSGDVQHF. In DNA, the CDR3 is TGTGCCAGCAGTTACTCGAGTGGGGACGTTCAGCATTTT.

This clonotype has a count of ten or more. CDR3 in DNA: TGCGCCAGCAGTGAGTCTAAGGGTGACACAGATACGCAGTATTTT. Its protein product is CASSESKGDTDTQYF. The chain joins TRBV10-1 to TRBJ2-3; D remains ambiguous. Germline CDR1 WNHNN, CDR2 SYGVQD (reference sequence). This CDR3 has 15 residues. Trimming removed 0 bases from V and 2 bases from J, with 9 bases in between.

The rearrangement joins TRBV7-2 to TRBJ2-1; tentatively, D is TRBD2 (6 bases). Germline V gene data show CDR1 as SGHTA and CDR2 as FQGNSA. Trimming took off 1 base at V and 4 bases at J, with 11 bases between the two ends. The CDR3 totals 15 residues. The CDR3 DNA follows: TGTGCCAGCAGCTTAGGCGGAGGGGATTACAATGAGCAGTTCTTC. Translated: CASSLGGGDYNEQFF.

The chain links TRBV7-9 to TRBJ2-7; D is undetermined. Trimming stripped 2 bases from V and 5 bases from J, with 10 bases between. CDR1 is SEHNR and CDR2 is FQNEAQ in the germline V gene (reference sequence). This CDR3 is built from 13 residues. The CDR3 DNA sequence: TGTGCCAGCAGCTTATCTCTTAGGGACGAGCAGTACTTC. This sequence encodes CASSLSLRDEQYF.

At least ten counts were recorded for this clonotype. The chain joins TRBV15 to TRBJ2-7; 9 bases fit TRBD2. In germline, CDR1 is LNHNV, CDR2 YYDKDF (reference sequence). There are 16 residues in the CDR3. V shed 5 bases and J 0 bases; nucleotides not matched to a gene: 8. The DNA for the CDR3 is TGTGCCACCAGCGGAGGCGCGGGGGGGAGCTCCTACGAGCAGTACTTC. It is translated as CATSGGAGGSSYEQYF. The full variable domain, with the rest looked up from reference TRBV15 and TRBJ2-7, is DAMVIQNPRYQVTQFGKPVTLSCSQTLNHNVMYWYQQKSSQAPKLLFHYYDKDFNNEADTPDNFQSRRPNTSFCFLDIRSPGLGDTAMYLCATSGGAGGSSYEQYFGPGTRLTVT.